This T cell receptor (beta chain) stems from a study of tumor-infiltrating lymphocytes in primary liver carcinoma. cDNA specific to TCR beta was made from around 530 ng of total RNA, with a constant-region primer employed for priming. Slightly modified ARM-PCR served as the procedure for the TCR beta libraries. These libraries came from three rounds of nested multiplex PCR. The study ran its first two PCR rounds for 9 to 10 cycles each, using TRBV1-TRBV30 forward primers and a C-beta reverse primer. One entry per CDR3 protein results from TCRdb running MiXCR on the multiplex PCR reads. The table shows about 54,000 distinct CDR3 sequences, with 70% to 85% occurring only once. This clonotype was found a few times. One base away lies a much larger clone, so this may be a sequencing read error. Between roughly 20 and 32 mg of unsorted bulk tissue served as the source from which RNA and DNA were co-extracted.

Per germline, CDR1 SGHVS and CDR2 FQNEAQ. The CDR3 consists of 15 residues. This rearrangement joins TRBV7-8 to TRBJ1-6; D is unclear. This receptor was obtained from a middle-aged man with primary liver carcinoma and hepatitis B virus infection. Sequencing used liver tumor tissue from sampling region 2. Sample subset: tumor region T2, inferior pole. Written as DNA, the CDR3 is TGTGCCAACAGCGTAACTGGGGAGCGGGCTTCACCCCTCCACTTT. Its protein product is CANSVTGERASPLHF.